Listed below are T cell receptor beta chains from one sample, sequenced in a study of cytomegalovirus exposure and HLA in healthy donors. Here immunoSEQ multiplex PCR was the method, and the copy in TCRdb shows in-frame clones only, minus some. The sample has 150,000 to 200,000 clones; about 86% are singletons. Input material: PBMCs. These receptors all come from a woman aged 18-35 years in good health and CMV-seronegative. The CDR3 runs from the conserved cysteine through the conserved F or W. Fields, in order: V gene, D gene, clone size, J gene, CDR3 protein, CDR3 DNA. D genes are given only for firm matches. Part of the rows lack a size; the others show once, few, many or a class for expanded clones.

>TRBV21-1|-|-|TRBJ2-1
CATPIGGYNEQFF
TGTGCCACCCCGATAGGGGGCTACAATGAGCAGTTCTTC
>TRBV6-5|TRBD1|-|TRBJ1-2
CASRGILRGQSGYTF
TGTGCCAGCAGGGGGATTCTCAGGGGGCAGAGTGGCTACACCTTC
>TRBV14|-|-|TRBJ1-3
CASSQESGRISGNTIYF
TGTGCCAGCAGCCAAGAATCAGGGCGAATCTCTGGAAACACCATATATTTT
>TRBV9|-|-|TRBJ2-3
CASSVDEVTSTDTQYF
TGTGCCAGCAGCGTAGATGAGGTTACTAGCACAGATACGCAGTATTTT
>TRBV5-1|-|-|TRBJ1-4
CASTRNRDEKLFF
TGCGCCAGCACCCGAAACAGGGATGAAAAACTGTTTTTT
>TRBV29-1|-|-|TRBJ2-1
CSAGPGQFF
TGCAGCGCAGGGCCTGGGCAGTTCTTC
>TRBV5-6|TRBD2|-|TRBJ2-5
CASSWDWGTSQETQYF
TGTGCCAGCAGCTGGGATTGGGGGACTAGCCAAGAGACCCAGTACTTC
>TRBV27|TRBD1|-|TRBJ1-1
CASSLRQGGTEAFF
TGTGCCAGCAGTTTAAGACAGGGAGGCACTGAAGCTTTCTTT
>TRBV19|TRBD2|-|TRBJ2-1
CASRSTSGGYNEQFF
TGTGCCAGTAGGTCGACTAGCGGGGGATACAATGAGCAGTTCTTC
>TRBV12-5|-|-|TRBJ1-5
CASGPEGYNQPQHF
TGTGCTAGTGGCCCGGAGGGCTACAATCAGCCCCAGCATTTT
>TRBV7-9|-|-|TRBJ1-1
CASSPPAGAYTEAFF
TGTGCCAGCAGCCCTCCCGCGGGGGCCTACACTGAAGCTTTCTTT
>TRBV2|-|-|TRBJ2-4
CASTPGESAKNIQYF
TGTGCCAGCACCCCCGGGGAATCAGCCAAAAACATTCAGTACTTC
>TRBV5-1|TRBD1|once|TRBJ1-1
CASSLTFVTGAIALGAFF
TGCGCCAGCAGCCTGACGTTCGTGACAGGGGCGATTGCTCTTGGAGCTTTCTTT
>TRBV14|-|-|TRBJ1-1
CASSPFGGAGNTEAFF
TGTGCCAGCAGTCCCTTCGGAGGGGCTGGGAACACTGAAGCTTTCTTT
>TRBV4-3|-|-|TRBJ2-1
CASSLQTTGASNEQFF
TGCGCCAGCAGCCTCCAGACCACTGGAGCCAGCAATGAGCAGTTCTTC
>TRBV7-9|-|-|TRBJ2-7
CASSLGGRSTYEQYF
TGTGCCAGCAGCTTAGGAGGCCGGTCGACCTACGAGCAGTACTTC
>TRBV6-5|-|-|TRBJ2-5
CASARGGAETQYF
TGTGCCAGCGCTAGGGGGGGAGCGGAGACCCAGTACTTC
>TRBV4-3|TRBD1|-|TRBJ2-7
CASSHRDRPSEQYF
TGCGCCAGCAGCCACCGGGACAGGCCCAGCGAGCAGTACTTC
>TRBV13|-|few|TRBJ1-1
CASSQAWLAFF
TGTGCCAGCAGCCAGGCGTGGTTAGCTTTCTTT
>TRBV6-5|TRBD1|-|TRBJ2-7
CASSRQGARHEQYF
TGTGCCAGCAGTCGACAGGGGGCGAGGCACGAGCAGTACTTC
>TRBV5-8|-|-|TRBJ1-2
CASSFMTRTGLNYGYTF
TGTGCCAGCAGCTTTATGACCCGGACGGGACTTAACTATGGCTACACCTTC
>TRBV5-1|-|-|TRBJ1-3
CASSLSPGNTIYF
TGCGCCAGCAGCCTCTCCCCGGGAAACACCATATATTTT
>TRBV6-6|-|-|TRBJ2-7
CASSYSRPRGDYEQYF
TGTGCCAGCAGTTACTCGAGACCGCGGGGAGACTACGAGCAGTACTTC
>TRBV21-1|-|once|TRBJ2-7
CASSKRQGLTYEQYF
TGTGCCAGCAGCAAGAGACAGGGGCTGACCTACGAGCAGTACTTC
>TRBV27|TRBD1|-|TRBJ1-5
CASSLTGGSGQPQHF
TGTGCCAGCAGTTTAACAGGGGGCTCGGGTCAGCCCCAGCATTTT
>TRBV5-1|-|-|TRBJ1-2
CASSFSETDGYTF
TGCGCCAGCAGCTTTTCAGAAACCGATGGCTACACCTTC